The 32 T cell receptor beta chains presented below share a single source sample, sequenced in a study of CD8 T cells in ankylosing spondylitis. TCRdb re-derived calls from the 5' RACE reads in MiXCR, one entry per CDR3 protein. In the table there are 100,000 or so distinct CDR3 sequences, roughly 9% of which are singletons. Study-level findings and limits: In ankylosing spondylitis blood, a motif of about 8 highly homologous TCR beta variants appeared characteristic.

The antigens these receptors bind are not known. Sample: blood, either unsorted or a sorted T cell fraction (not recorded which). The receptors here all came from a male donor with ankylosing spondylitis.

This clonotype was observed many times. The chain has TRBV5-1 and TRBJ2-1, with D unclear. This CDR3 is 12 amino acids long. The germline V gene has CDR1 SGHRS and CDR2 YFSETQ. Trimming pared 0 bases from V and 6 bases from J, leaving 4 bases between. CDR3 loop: CASSLVPNEQFF. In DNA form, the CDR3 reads TGCGCCAGCAGCTTGGTACCCAATGAGCAGTTCTTC.

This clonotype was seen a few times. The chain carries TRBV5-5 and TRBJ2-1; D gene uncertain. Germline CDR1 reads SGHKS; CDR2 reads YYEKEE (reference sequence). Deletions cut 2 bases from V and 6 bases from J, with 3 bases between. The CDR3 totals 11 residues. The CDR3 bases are TGTGCCAGCAGCTTTGCCAATGAGCAGTTCTTC. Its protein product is CASSFANEQFF.

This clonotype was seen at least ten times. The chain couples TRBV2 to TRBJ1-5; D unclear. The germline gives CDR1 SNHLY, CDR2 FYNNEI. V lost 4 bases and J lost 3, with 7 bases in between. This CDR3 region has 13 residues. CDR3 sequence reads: CASSVGYNQPQHF. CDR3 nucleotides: TGTGCCAGCAGTGTAGGGTACAATCAGCCCCAGCATTTT.

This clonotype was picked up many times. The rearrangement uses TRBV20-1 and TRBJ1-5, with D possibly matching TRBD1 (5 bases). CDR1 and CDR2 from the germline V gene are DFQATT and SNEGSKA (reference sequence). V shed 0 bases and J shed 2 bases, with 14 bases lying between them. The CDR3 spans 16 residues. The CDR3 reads CSARDIRGSGNQPQHF. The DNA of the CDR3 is TGCAGTGCTAGAGATATCCGGGGGTCGGGCAATCAGCCCCAGCATTTT.

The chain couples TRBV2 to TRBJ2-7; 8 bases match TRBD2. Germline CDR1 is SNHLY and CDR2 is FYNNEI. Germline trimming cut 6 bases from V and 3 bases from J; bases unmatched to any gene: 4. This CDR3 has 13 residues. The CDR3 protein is CASRGTSGYEQYF. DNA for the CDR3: TGTGCCAGCAGGGGCACTAGCGGCTACGAGCAGTACTTC.

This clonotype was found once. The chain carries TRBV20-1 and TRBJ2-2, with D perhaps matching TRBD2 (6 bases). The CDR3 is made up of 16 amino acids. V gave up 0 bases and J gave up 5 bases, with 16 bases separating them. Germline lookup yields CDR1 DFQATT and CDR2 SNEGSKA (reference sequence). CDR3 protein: CSAREGAGSRTGELFF. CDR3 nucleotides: TGCAGTGCTAGAGAAGGGGCGGGGTCGAGGACCGGGGAGCTGTTTTTT.

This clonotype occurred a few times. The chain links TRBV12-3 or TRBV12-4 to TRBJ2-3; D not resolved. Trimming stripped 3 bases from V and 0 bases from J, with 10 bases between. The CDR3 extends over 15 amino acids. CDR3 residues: CASSLWRRSTDTQYF. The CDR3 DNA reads TGTGCCAGCAGTTTGTGGAGACGAAGCACAGATACGCAGTATTTT.

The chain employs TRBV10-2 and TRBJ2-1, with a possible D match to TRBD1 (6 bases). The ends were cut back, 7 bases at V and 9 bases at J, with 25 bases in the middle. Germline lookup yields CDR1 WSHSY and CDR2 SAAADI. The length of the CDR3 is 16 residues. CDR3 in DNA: TGCGCCAGCAAGGTGGGGGCAGAAGGAAGGTTCGGTGAGCAGTTCTTC. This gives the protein CASKVGAEGRFGEQFF.

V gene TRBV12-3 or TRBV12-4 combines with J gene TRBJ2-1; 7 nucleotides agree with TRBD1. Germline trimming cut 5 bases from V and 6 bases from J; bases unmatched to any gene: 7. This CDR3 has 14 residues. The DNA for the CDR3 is TGTGCCAGCAGTCCGACAGGGAACTCCAATGAGCAGTTCTTC. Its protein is CASSPTGNSNEQFF.

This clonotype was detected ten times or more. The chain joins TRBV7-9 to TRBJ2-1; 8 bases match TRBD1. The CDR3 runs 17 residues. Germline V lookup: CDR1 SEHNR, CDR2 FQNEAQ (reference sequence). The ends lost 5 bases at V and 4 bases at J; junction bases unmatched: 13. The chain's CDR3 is CASSHRDRQNGYNEQFF. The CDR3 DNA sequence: TGTGCCAGCAGCCACCGGGACAGGCAGAATGGGTACAATGAGCAGTTCTTC.

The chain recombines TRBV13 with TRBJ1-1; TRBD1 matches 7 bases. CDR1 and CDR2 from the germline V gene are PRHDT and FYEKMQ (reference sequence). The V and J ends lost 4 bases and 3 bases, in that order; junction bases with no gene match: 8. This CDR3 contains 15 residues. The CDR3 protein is CASSSAGGSDTEAFF. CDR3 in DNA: TGTGCCAGCAGCTCCGCAGGGGGGTCGGACACTGAAGCTTTCTTT.

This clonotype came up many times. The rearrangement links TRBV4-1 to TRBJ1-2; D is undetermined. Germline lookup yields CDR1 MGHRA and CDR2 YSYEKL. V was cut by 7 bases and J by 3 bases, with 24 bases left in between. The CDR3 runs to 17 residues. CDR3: CASTLILEGKDYYGYTF. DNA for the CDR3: TGCGCCAGCACCCTAATTTTAGAAGGGAAAGACTACTATGGCTACACCTTC.

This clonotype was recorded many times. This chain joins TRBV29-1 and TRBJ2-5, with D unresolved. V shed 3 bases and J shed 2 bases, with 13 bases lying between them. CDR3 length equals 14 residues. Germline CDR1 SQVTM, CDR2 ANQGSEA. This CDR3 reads CSVDYRQTQETQYF. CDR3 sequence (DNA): TGCAGCGTTGATTATCGCCAGACTCAAGAGACCCAGTACTTC.

CDR3 loop: CASSQARRTNYGYTF. The CDR3 DNA is TGCGCCAGCAGTCAAGCTCGGAGGACTAACTATGGCTACACCTTC. The V and J genes are TRBV23-1 and TRBJ1-2; D is uncertain. TRBV23-1 is an ORF for which the function is uncertain. V shed 2 bases and J shed 0 bases, with 10 bases lying between them. The CDR3 loop spans 15 amino acids.

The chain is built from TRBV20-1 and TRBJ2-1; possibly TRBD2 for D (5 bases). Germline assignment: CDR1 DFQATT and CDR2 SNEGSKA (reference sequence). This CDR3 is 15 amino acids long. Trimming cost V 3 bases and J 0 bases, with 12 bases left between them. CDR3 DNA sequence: TGCAGTGCTAGCCCCAGCGGCTTCTCCTACAATGAGCAGTTCTTC. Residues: CSASPSGFSYNEQFF.

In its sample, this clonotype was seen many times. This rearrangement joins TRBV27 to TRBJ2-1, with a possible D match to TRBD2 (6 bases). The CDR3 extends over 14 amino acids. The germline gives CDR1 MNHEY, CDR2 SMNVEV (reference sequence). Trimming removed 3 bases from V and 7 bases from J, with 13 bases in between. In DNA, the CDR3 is TGTGCCAGCAGTTTGAGGGAGGCGAGGAATGAGCAGTTCTTC. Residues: CASSLREARNEQFF.

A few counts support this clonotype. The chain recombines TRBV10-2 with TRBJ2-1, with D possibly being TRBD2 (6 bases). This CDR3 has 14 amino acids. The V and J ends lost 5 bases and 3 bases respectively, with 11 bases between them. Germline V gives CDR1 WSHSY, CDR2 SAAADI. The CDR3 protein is CASSPPGLYNEQFF. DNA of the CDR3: TGCGCCAGCAGTCCCCCGGGACTCTACAATGAGCAGTTCTTC.

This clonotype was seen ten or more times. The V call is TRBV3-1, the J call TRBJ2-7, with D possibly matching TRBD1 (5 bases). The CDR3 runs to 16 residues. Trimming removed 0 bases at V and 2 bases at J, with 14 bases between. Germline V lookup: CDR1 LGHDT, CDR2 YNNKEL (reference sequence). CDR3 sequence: CASSQDLQGQTYEQYV. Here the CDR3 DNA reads TGTGCCAGCAGCCAAGATCTTCAGGGCCAAACCTACGAGCAGTACGTC.

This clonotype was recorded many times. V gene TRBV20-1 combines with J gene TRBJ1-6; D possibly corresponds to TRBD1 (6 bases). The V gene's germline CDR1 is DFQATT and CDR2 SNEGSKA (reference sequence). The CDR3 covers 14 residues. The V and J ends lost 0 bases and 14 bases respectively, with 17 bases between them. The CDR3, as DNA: TGCAGTGCTAGAGATTACGAGGGGGGTTCGTCCCTCCACTTT. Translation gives CSARDYEGGSSLHF.

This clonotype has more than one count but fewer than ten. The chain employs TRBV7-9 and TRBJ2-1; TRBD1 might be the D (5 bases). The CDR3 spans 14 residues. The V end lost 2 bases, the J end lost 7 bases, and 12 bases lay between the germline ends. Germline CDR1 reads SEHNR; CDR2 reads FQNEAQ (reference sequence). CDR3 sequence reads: CASSLPSRVNEQFF. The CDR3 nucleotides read TGTGCCAGCAGCTTACCGTCCAGGGTTAATGAGCAGTTCTTC.

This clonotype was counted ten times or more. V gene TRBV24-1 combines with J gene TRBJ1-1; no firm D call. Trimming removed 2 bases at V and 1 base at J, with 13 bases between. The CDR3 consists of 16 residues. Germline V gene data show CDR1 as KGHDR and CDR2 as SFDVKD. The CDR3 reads CATSDSTAVQNTEAFF. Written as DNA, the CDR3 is TGTGCCACCAGTGATTCTACAGCCGTTCAGAACACTGAAGCTTTCTTT.

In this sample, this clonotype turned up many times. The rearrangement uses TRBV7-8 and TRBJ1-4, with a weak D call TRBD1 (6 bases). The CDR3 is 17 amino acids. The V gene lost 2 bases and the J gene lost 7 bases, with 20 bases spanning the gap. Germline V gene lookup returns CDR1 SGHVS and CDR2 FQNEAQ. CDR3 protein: CASSLTDPRRGSEKLFF. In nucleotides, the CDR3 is TGTGCCAGCAGCTTAACCGACCCGAGGAGGGGGAGTGAAAAACTGTTTTTT. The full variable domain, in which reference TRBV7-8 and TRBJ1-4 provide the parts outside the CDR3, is GAGVSQSPRYKVAKRGQDVALRCDPISGHVSLFWYQQALGQGPEFLTYFQNEAQLDKSGLPSDRFFAERPEGSVSTLKIQRTQQEDSAVYLCASSLTDPRRGSEKLFFGSGTQLSVL.

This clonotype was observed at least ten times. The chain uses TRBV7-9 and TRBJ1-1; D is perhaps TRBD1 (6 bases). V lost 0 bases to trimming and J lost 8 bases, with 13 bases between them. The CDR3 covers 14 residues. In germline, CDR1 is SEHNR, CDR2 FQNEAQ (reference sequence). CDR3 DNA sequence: TGTGCCAGCAGCTTAGCGAGTACGGGGGCAGAAGCTTTCTTT. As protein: CASSLASTGAEAFF.

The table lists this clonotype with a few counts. CDR3: CASSLEPTGGFTEAFF. CDR3 coding DNA: TGTGCCAGCAGCTTAGAGCCGACAGGGGGCTTTACTGAAGCTTTCTTT. This sequence joins TRBV7-8 and TRBJ1-1; the match to TRBD1 covers 10 bases. CDR1 and CDR2 (germline): SGHVS, FQNEAQ. V lost 1 base to trimming and J lost 5 bases; unmatched junction nucleotides: 7. The CDR3 consists of 16 residues.

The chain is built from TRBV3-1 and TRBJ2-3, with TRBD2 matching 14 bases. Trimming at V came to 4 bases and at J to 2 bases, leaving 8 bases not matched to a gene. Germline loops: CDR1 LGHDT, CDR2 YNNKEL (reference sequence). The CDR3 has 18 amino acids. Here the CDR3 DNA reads TGTGCCAGCAGCCGTTATGGGACTAGCGGGAGTGCCACAGATACGCAGTATTTT. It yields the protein CASSRYGTSGSATDTQYF.

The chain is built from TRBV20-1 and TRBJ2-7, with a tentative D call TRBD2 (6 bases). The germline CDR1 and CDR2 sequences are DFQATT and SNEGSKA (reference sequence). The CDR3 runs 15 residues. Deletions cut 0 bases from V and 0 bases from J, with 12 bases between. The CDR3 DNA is TGCAGTGCTAGAGACCGGGGGTCTAGCTCCTACGAGCAGTACTTC. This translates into CSARDRGSSSYEQYF.

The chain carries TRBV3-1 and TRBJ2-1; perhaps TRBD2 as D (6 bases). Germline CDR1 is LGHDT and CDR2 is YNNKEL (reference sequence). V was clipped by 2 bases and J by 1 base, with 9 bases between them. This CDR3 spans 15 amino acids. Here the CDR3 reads CASSQSSGSYNEQFF. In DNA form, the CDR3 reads TGTGCCAGCAGCCAAAGTAGCGGATCCTACAATGAGCAGTTCTTC.

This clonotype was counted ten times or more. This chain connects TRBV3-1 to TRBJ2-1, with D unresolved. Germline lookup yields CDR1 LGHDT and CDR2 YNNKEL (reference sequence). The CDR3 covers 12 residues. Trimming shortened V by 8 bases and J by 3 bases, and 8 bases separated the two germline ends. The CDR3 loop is CASSALYNEQFF. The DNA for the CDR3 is TGTGCCAGCTCCGCACTCTACAATGAGCAGTTCTTC.

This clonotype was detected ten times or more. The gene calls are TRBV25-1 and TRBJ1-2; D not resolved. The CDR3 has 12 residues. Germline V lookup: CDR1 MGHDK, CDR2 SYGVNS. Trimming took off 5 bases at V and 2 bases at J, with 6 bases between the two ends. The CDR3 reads CASSTDNYGYTF. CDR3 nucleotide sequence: TGTGCCAGCAGTACAGACAACTATGGCTACACCTTC.

Here the CDR3 DNA reads TGCAGCGTCTTGACAGGGGAAAGAGGCACTGAAGCTTTCTTT. It specifies CSVLTGERGTEAFF. The chain joins TRBV29-1 to TRBJ1-1; 8 bases agree with TRBD1. The CDR3 runs 14 residues. J lost 4 bases, V lost 6 bases, and 10 bases had no gene match. The germline gives CDR1 SQVTM, CDR2 ANQGSEA.

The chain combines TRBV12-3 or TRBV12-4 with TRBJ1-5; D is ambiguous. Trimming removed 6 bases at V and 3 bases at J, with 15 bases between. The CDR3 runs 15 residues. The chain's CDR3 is CASSRLGRDNQPQHF. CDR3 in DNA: TGTGCCAGCAGCCGCCTTGGCAGAGACAATCAGCCCCAGCATTTT.

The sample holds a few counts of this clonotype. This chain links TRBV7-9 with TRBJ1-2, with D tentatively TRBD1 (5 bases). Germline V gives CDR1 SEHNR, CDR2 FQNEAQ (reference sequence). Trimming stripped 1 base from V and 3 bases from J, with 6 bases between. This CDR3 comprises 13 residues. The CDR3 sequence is CASSLGRDYGYTF. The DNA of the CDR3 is TGTGCCAGCAGCTTAGGCAGGGACTATGGCTACACCTTC. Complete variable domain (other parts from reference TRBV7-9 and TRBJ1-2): DTGVSQNPRHKITKRGQNVTFRCDPISEHNRLYWYRQTLGQGPEFLTYFQNEAQLEKSRLLSDRFSAERPKGSFSTLEIQRTEQGDSAMYLCASSLGRDYGYTFGSGTRLTVV.